Presented here are 9 T cell receptor beta chains from one specimen sequenced in a study of tumor-infiltrating lymphocytes in localized non-small cell lung cancer. TCRdb's table, derived via immunoSEQ multiplex PCR, lists solely in-frame clones and lacks some. This sample carries more than 9,500 clones, about four fifths of them seen once, and the ten largest clones take approximately 8.1%. The sequencing sample was made of lung tumor tissue. The source of these receptors is a human donor with non-small cell lung cancer.

The chain carries TRBV29-1 and TRBJ2-1, with D perhaps TRBD2 (6 bases). V was clipped by 7 bases and J by 6 bases, with 16 bases between them. CDR1 and CDR2 (germline): SQVTM, ANQGSEA. The length of the CDR3 is 13 residues. The CDR3: CSAADGGINEQFF. CDR3 bases: TGCAGCGCTGCGGACGGAGGGATCAATGAGCAGTTCTTC.

This rearrangement joins TRBV7-2 to TRBJ2-3, with D possibly matching TRBD1 (6 bases). Germline assignment: CDR1 SGHTA and CDR2 FQGNSA. This CDR3 spans 18 amino acids. V lost 0 bases, J lost 0 bases, and 16 bases lay in between. The CDR3 region is CASSLALGGAASTDTQYF. Here the CDR3 DNA reads TGTGCCAGCAGCTTAGCCCTTGGGGGCGCTGCTAGCACAGATACGCAGTATTTT.

This chain links TRBV28 with TRBJ1-5; D gene ambiguous. The CDR3 consists of 14 residues. Trimming left V 6 bases short and J 6 bases short, with 15 bases between. Per the germline V gene, CDR1 is MDHEN and CDR2 is SYDVKM. CDR3 in DNA: TGTGCCAGCAGGTCGACCCCACGGGGTCAGCCCCAGCATTTT. This sequence encodes CASRSTPRGQPQHF.

V usage is TRBV6-5 and J usage is TRBJ2-1; D may be TRBD2 (6 bases). The V gene lost 6 bases and the J gene lost 2 bases, with 14 bases spanning the gap. Per the germline V gene, CDR1 is MNHEY and CDR2 is SVGAGI. This CDR3 has 15 amino acids. CDR3 loop: CASSPGTETYNEQFF. CDR3 DNA: TGTGCCAGCAGCCCCGGGACTGAGACCTACAATGAGCAGTTCTTC.

The chain couples TRBV7-8 to TRBJ2-5, with D possibly TRBD1 on 6 matching bases. Per the germline V gene, CDR1 is SGHVS and CDR2 is FQNEAQ. This CDR3 has 16 residues. With 1 base removed from V and 5 bases from J, the gap between germline ends came to 17 bases. The CDR3 protein is CASSLVPRGQGETQYF. CDR3 nucleotide sequence: TGTGCCAGCAGCTTAGTACCCAGGGGCCAGGGGGAGACCCAGTACTTC.

A single count supports this clone. V usage is TRBV10-3 and J usage is TRBJ2-7, with TRBD2 identical over 14 bases. The CDR3 is 15 residues long. The J segment lost 4 bases and the V segment lost 8 bases, leaving 7 bases of the junction unmatched. CDR1 ENHRY and CDR2 SYGVKD come from the germline V gene. This CDR3 reads CAIGRLAGGVYEQYF. The CDR3 nucleotides read TGTGCCATCGGAAGACTAGCGGGAGGGGTATACGAGCAGTACTTC.

With regard to this clone: Without the conserved terminal phenylalanine or tryptophan, this CDR3 likely stems from a read error. The DNA is omitted, as the CDR3 cannot be located on it reliably, and the CDR3 follows TCRdb's listing. The chain combines TRBV27 with TRBJ2-7; no DNA check was done on the table's D call, TRBD1. Germline V CDR1 and CDR2: MNHEY, SMNVEV (reference sequence). 9 amino acids form the CDR3, both terminal residues included. CDR3 protein: CASSPLDRE.

The chain carries TRBV9 and TRBJ2-5, with TRBD2 matching over 8 bases. CDR1 is SGDLS and CDR2 is YYNGEE in the germline V gene. This CDR3 has 16 residues. Trimming at V came to 0 bases and at J to 2 bases, leaving 6 bases not matched to a gene. The CDR3 DNA follows: TGTGCCAGCAGCGTAGATGCGGGGGGCATACAAGAGACCCAGTACTTC. It translates to CASSVDAGGIQETQYF.

The chain joins TRBV4-1 to TRBJ1-6; no reliable D call. V shed 1 base and J shed 11 bases, with 15 bases lying between them. CDR3 length equals 15 residues. Germline V gives CDR1 MGHRA, CDR2 YSYEKL. The CDR3 region is CASSQVSRTVTPLHF. DNA of the CDR3: TGCGCCAGCAGCCAAGTGTCAAGGACGGTGACACCCCTCCACTTT.